These 32 T cell receptor beta chains originate from one sample sequenced in a study of regulatory T cells in long-lasting Graves disease. CDR3 regions were amplified by Arm-PCR using iRepertoire HTBI primers to build TCR beta libraries. Via MiXCR, TCRdb re-called the multiplex PCR reads, giving one row per CDR3 protein. This table has about 360,000 distinct CDR3 sequences, roughly 17% appearing once. Time point here: newly diagnosed GD, antithyroid drugs for less than 3 months. Researchers made the TCR library from RNA that was extracted from PBMCs. The sample was also linked to a second study, of T cells in Graves' hyperthyroidism and ophthalmopathy.

The sample was peripheral blood mononuclear cells (PBMCs), taken at new diagnosis, from a patient treated with antithyroid drugs. These TCRs come from a young woman with Graves disease.

The genes are TRBV4-1 and TRBJ2-2; D call uncertain. This CDR3 spans 15 amino acids. CDR1 is MGHRA, CDR2 YSYEKL, per germline. V was shortened by 0 bases and J by 1 base, with 6 bases between the two germline ends. CDR3 nucleotide sequence: TGCGCCAGCAGCCAAGAGAGACTGAACACCGGGGAGCTGTTTTTT. It encodes CASSQERLNTGELFF.

This clonotype came up a few times. This chain's CDR3 is CATWELGEAFF. The CDR3 DNA follows: TGTGCCACCTGGGAATTGGGGGAAGCTTTCTTT. The chain recombines TRBV10-3 with TRBJ1-1, with unresolved D. V shed 10 bases and J shed 8 bases, with 14 bases lying between them. The CDR3 length is 11 residues. The germline V gene encodes CDR1 ENHRY and CDR2 SYGVKD.

A remark on this clonotype: This clone may be a read error of a much larger clone one base away. The rearrangement links TRBV24-1 to TRBJ2-2, with 9 bases lining up with TRBD1. The germline V gene encodes CDR1 KGHDR and CDR2 SFDVKD. The CDR3 extends over 16 amino acids. This CDR3 is CATSDPGTGNTGELSF. The CDR3 DNA is TGTGCCACCAGTGACCCCGGGACAGGGAACACCGGGGAGCTGTCTTTT.

In its sample, this clonotype was seen many times. The chain carries TRBV20-1 and TRBJ2-5, with TRBD2 matching over 8 bases. Germline assignment: CDR1 DFQATT and CDR2 SNEGSKA (reference sequence). V lost 7 bases and J lost 5; bases outside the gene matches: 9. The CDR3 covers 13 residues. Written as DNA, the CDR3 is TGCAGTGGAGACGAGCGGGGGCGGGAGACCCAGTACTTC. This encodes CSGDERGRETQYF.

This clonotype was detected many times. V gene TRBV5-1 combines with J gene TRBJ1-6, with 10 positions matching TRBD1. The CDR3 is 17 amino acids. The V and J ends lost 0 bases and 8 bases, in that order; junction bases with no gene match: 8. Germline V CDR1 and CDR2: SGHRS, YFSETQ. As DNA, the CDR3 is TGCGCCAGCAGCTTGGCCCCTACCGGGACAGGGGATTCACCCCTCCACTTT. Translating it yields CASSLAPTGTGDSPLHF.

To note about this clonotype: A read error is possible here, since a much larger clone lies one base away. The genes are TRBV9 and TRBJ1-6; D gene unclear. This CDR3 contains 14 residues. Looked up from germline, CDR1 is SGDLS and CDR2 is YYNGEE. The CDR3, as DNA: TGTGCCAGCAGCGTAGCCGGACTGGGGTCACCCCTCTACTTT. Encoded protein: CASSVAGLGSPLYF.

The V call is TRBV29-1, the J call TRBJ1-1; D gene uncertain. Trimming cost V 7 bases and J 5 bases, with 5 bases left between them. Germline V gives CDR1 SQVTM, CDR2 ANQGSEA. The CDR3 is 9 amino acids. The CDR3 is CSGGTEAFF. Written as DNA, the CDR3 is TGCAGCGGGGGTACTGAAGCTTTCTTT.

This chain uses TRBV28 with TRBJ2-3; 10 bases map to TRBD2. With 5 bases clipped from V and 2 bases from J, the junction kept 7 bases outside the gene matches. The V gene's germline CDR1 is MDHEN and CDR2 SYDVKM. CDR3 length: 16 amino acids. Here the CDR3 reads CASSTRTSGATDTQYF. The CDR3 coding sequence is TGTGCCAGCAGTACACGGACTAGCGGAGCCACAGATACGCAGTATTTT.

This clonotype was counted only a few times. CDR3 DNA: TGTGCCAGCAGTGACCCCCGGCCCGGTCTAAAGAAACTGTTTTTT. It encodes CASSDPRPGLKKLFF. The chain uses TRBV2 and TRBJ1-4; D unresolved. Per germline, CDR1 SNHLY and CDR2 FYNNEI. CDR3 length: 15 amino acids. V lost 3 bases to trimming and J lost 11 bases, with 19 bases between them.

This clonotype was detected ten times or more. V is TRBV5-5 and J is TRBJ2-7; possibly TRBD2 for D (5 bases). Trimming took 2 bases from V and 6 from J, leaving 12 bases between them. The germline V gene has CDR1 SGHKS and CDR2 YYEKEE (reference sequence). The CDR3 has 13 amino acids. The CDR3 DNA reads as TGTGCCAGCAGCTTATTCGACGGAGGCGAGCAGTACTTC. This codes for CASSLFDGGEQYF.

This clonotype was recorded at least ten times. This chain links TRBV5-1 with TRBJ2-1; 8 nucleotides line up with TRBD2. This CDR3 has 15 residues. The J segment lost 7 bases and the V segment lost 1 base, leaving 7 bases of the junction unmatched. Germline-derived CDR1 and CDR2 are SGHRS and YFSETQ. The CDR3 is CASSLSSGSPNEQFF. The CDR3 bases are TGCGCCAGCAGCTTGTCGAGCGGGAGTCCGAATGAGCAGTTCTTC.

This clonotype was observed many times. This chain joins TRBV20-1 and TRBJ2-1; 7 bases are shared with TRBD2. The assigned J gene may be wrong: the sequence end matches TRBJ2-5 better. Germline CDR1 and CDR2: DFQATT and SNEGSKA (reference sequence). This CDR3 has 14 residues. The CDR3 region has the DNA TGCAGGGGCGGGCAGCGGGGTCGACAAGAGACCCAGTACTTC. This codes for CRGGQRGRQETQYF.

This chain uses TRBV4-1 with TRBJ2-2; 7 bases line up with TRBD1. CDR1 and CDR2 (germline): MGHRA, YSYEKL. V trimming: 6 bases; J trimming: 6 bases; junction bases outside the gene matches: 7. The CDR3 extends over 14 amino acids. The CDR3 DNA sequence: TGCGCCAGCAGGCTACGACAGGGCTCCGGGGAGCTGTTTTTT. As protein: CASRLRQGSGELFF.

This clonotype occurred a few times. The J gene is TRBJ1-6, the V gene TRBV27; TRBD1 is a possible D gene (6 bases). The CDR3 has 14 residues. With 5 bases removed from V and 5 bases from J, the gap between germline ends came to 10 bases. Per the germline V gene, CDR1 is MNHEY and CDR2 is SMNVEV (reference sequence). The CDR3: CASSLRGNNSPLHF. CDR3 in DNA: TGTGCCAGCAGTCTCAGGGGAAATAATTCACCCCTCCACTTT.

The table lists this clonotype with many counts. This sequence joins TRBV20-1 and TRBJ1-1; no reliable D call. V lost 0 bases to trimming and J lost 2 bases, with 13 bases between them. The CDR3 is 15 amino acids. Germline V lookup: CDR1 DFQATT, CDR2 SNEGSKA (reference sequence). As DNA, the CDR3 is TGCAGTGCTAGAGAGTCCGGGCCCAAAAACACTGAAGCTTTCTTT. Translating gives CSARESGPKNTEAFF.

The rearrangement links TRBV5-1 to TRBJ2-1; D might be TRBD1 (6 bases). CDR1 SGHRS and CDR2 YFSETQ come from the germline V gene. The V end was cut by 1 base, the J end by 9 bases, with 17 bases between. This CDR3 contains 15 residues. The CDR3 DNA reads TGCGCCAGCAGCTTGACGAGGGGGTATCTCAGTGAGCAGTTCTTC. It codes for CASSLTRGYLSEQFF.

There are many counts of this clonotype. The gene calls are TRBV28 and TRBJ2-5; D not certain. Germline CDR1 MDHEN, CDR2 SYDVKM. V gave up 6 bases and J gave up 9 bases, with 11 bases separating them. There are 11 residues in the CDR3. The CDR3 reads CASSQKWAQYF. The CDR3 coding sequence is TGTGCCAGCAGCCAGAAATGGGCCCAGTACTTC.

The V call is TRBV7-9, the J call TRBJ2-7; 7 nucleotides match TRBD2. V shed 5 bases, J shed 9 bases, and the junction held 16 bases outside the gene matches. The germline CDR1 and CDR2 sequences are SEHNR and FQNEAQ (reference sequence). CDR3 length equals 15 residues. The CDR3 bases are TGTGCCAGCAGCCCGGGCGGGGGACTAAGCCAGTTGCAGTACTTC. Amino acids: CASSPGGGLSQLQYF.

As for this clonotype: A much larger clone sits a single nucleotide away, making a read error possible. V gene TRBV6-1 combines with J gene TRBJ1-1, with TRBD1 as a possible D gene (6 bases). Trimming left V 6 bases short and J 1 base short, with 12 bases between. CDR1 and CDR2 (germline): MNHNS, SASEGT. CDR3 length: 14 amino acids. CDR3 sequence: CASSRDTSNTEAFF. CDR3 sequence (DNA): TGTGCCAGCAGCCGGGACACCTCGAACACTGAAGCTTTCTTT.

This clonotype was recorded at least ten times. This chain joins TRBV12-3 or TRBV12-4 and TRBJ1-1; unclear D gene. The length of the CDR3 is 13 residues. Trimming stripped 2 bases from V and 4 bases from J, with 8 bases between. The CDR3 loop is CASSLYDGTEAFF. The CDR3 DNA is TGTGCCAGCAGTTTATACGACGGCACTGAAGCTTTCTTT.

At least ten counts were recorded for this clonotype. This sequence joins TRBV3-1 and TRBJ1-2; D gene unclear. The germline gives CDR1 LGHDT, CDR2 YNNKEL (reference sequence). This CDR3 is built from 16 residues. Trimming removed 0 bases from V and 4 bases from J, with 15 bases in between. CDR3 sequence reads: CASSQELLGIGYGYTF. The CDR3 bases are TGTGCCAGCAGCCAAGAACTCTTAGGGATAGGCTATGGCTACACCTTC.

The chain joins TRBV19 to TRBJ2-5; maybe TRBD2 (6 bases). Per the germline V gene, CDR1 is LNHDA and CDR2 is SQIVND (reference sequence). CDR3 length: 12 residues. V was trimmed by 10 bases and J by 5 bases, leaving 14 bases between them. CDR3 residues: CANRGEVETQYF. Here the CDR3 DNA reads TGTGCCAATAGAGGGGAGGTGGAGACCCAGTACTTC.

This CDR3 is CASRGQGAAGELFF. Here the CDR3 DNA reads TGTGCCAGCAGGGGACAGGGGGCCGCCGGGGAGCTGTTTTTT. The chain employs TRBV6-1 and TRBJ2-2; 12 bases fit TRBD1. This CDR3 has 14 residues. Trimming took 6 bases from V and 6 from J; bases not matched to a gene: 2. From germline, CDR1 is MNHNS and CDR2 SASEGT.

With respect to this clonotype: Just one base apart from a much larger clone, this may be a read error. V usage is TRBV20-1 and J usage is TRBJ2-5; 11 nucleotides align to TRBD2. Gene TRBJ2-1 matches the end of the DNA better, so the J call may be wrong. Germline-derived CDR1 and CDR2 are DFQATT and SNEGSKA (reference sequence). The CDR3 runs to 17 residues. CDR3 loop: CSALILAGGSFGYEQFF. CDR3 coding DNA: TGCAGTGCCCTAATTCTAGCGGGGGGCTCCTTTGGGTATGAGCAGTTCTTC.

The V gene is TRBV20-1, the J gene TRBJ1-2, with D unclear. Per the germline V gene, CDR1 is DFQATT and CDR2 is SNEGSKA (reference sequence). Between the trimmed V and J ends, which lost 3 bases and 7 bases, there was a span of 9 bases. This CDR3 spans 11 amino acids. The CDR3 DNA is TGCAGTGCTAGGAGTGAAGGTGGCTACACCTTC. Translated, it gives CSARSEGGYTF.

This clonotype occurred a few times. This rearrangement joins TRBV29-1 to TRBJ2-1; 9 nucleotides agree with TRBD2. V lost 4 bases to trimming and J lost 9 bases; unmatched junction nucleotides: 13. The CDR3 extends over 15 amino acids. Germline lookup yields CDR1 SQVTM and CDR2 ANQGSEA. CDR3 nucleotide sequence: TGCAGCGTTGTGGGGGCTAGCGGGGAGGGCTTTGAGCAGTTCTTC. It specifies CSVVGASGEGFEQFF.

This clonotype appeared a few times. The rearrangement uses TRBV12-3 or TRBV12-4 and TRBJ2-1, with 11 bases identical to TRBD2. The CDR3 extends over 16 amino acids. The CDR3 reads CTIGSGRESSYNEQFF. The CDR3 nucleotides are TGTACCATCGGTAGCGGGAGGGAAAGCTCCTACAATGAGCAGTTCTTC.

This clonotype was counted at least ten times. The rearrangement uses TRBV20-1 and TRBJ2-7, with 8 bases aligning to TRBD2. Germline CDR1 DFQATT, CDR2 SNEGSKA (reference sequence). CDR3 size: 14 residues. V lost 0 bases to trimming and J lost 5 bases; unmatched junction nucleotides: 6. In nucleotides, the CDR3 is TGCAGTGCTAGAGATTTTCGGGAGGGAAACGAGCAGTACTTC. Translation: CSARDFREGNEQYF.

A few counts support this clonotype. The CDR3 reads CASSHSAQGNEQFF. The CDR3 region has the DNA TGTGCCAGCAGCCATTCAGCTCAGGGGAATGAGCAGTTCTTC. This sequence joins TRBV7-3 and TRBJ2-1, with TRBD1 as a possible D gene (6 bases). V shed 5 bases and J shed 7 bases, with 15 bases lying between them. This CDR3 has 14 residues. Germline V gene data show CDR1 as SGHTA and CDR2 as FQGTGA.

This clonotype was recorded at least ten times. This chain uses TRBV5-1 with TRBJ1-6; 9 bases map to TRBD1. Germline assignment: CDR1 SGHRS and CDR2 YFSETQ. The CDR3 is made up of 14 amino acids. V was pared by 4 bases and J by 9 bases, with 5 bases of the junction left unmatched. This CDR3 is CASSPDRGGSPLHF. Written as DNA, the CDR3 is TGCGCCAGCAGCCCCGACAGGGGGGGTTCACCCCTCCACTTT. Based on the CDR3 plus reference TRBV5-1 and TRBJ1-6, the full variable domain is KAGVTQTPRYLIKTRGQQVTLSCSPISGHRSVSWYQQTPGQGLQFLFEYFSETQRNKGNFPGRFSGRQFSNSRSEMNVSTLELGDSALYLCASSPDRGGSPLHFGNGTRLTVT.

The CDR3 DNA reads as TGTGCCAGTACCATCTTGTCGACAGGGTCCGGGGAGCTGTTTTTT. Its translation is CASTILSTGSGELFF. The chain uses TRBV19 and TRBJ2-2; the match to TRBD1 covers 7 bases. The V and J ends lost 7 bases and 6 bases, in that order; junction bases with no gene match: 11. The CDR3 totals 15 residues. Germline V gene data show CDR1 as LNHDA and CDR2 as SQIVND (reference sequence).

In this sample, this clonotype turned up many times. This chain links TRBV3-1 with TRBJ1-6; D ambiguous. The germline V gene has CDR1 LGHDT and CDR2 YNNKEL (reference sequence). V was pared by 5 bases and J by 7 bases, with 9 bases between. This CDR3 comprises 13 residues. Here the CDR3 reads CASSLDPNSPLHF. The CDR3 bases are TGTGCCAGCAGCTTAGATCCGAATTCACCCCTCCACTTT.